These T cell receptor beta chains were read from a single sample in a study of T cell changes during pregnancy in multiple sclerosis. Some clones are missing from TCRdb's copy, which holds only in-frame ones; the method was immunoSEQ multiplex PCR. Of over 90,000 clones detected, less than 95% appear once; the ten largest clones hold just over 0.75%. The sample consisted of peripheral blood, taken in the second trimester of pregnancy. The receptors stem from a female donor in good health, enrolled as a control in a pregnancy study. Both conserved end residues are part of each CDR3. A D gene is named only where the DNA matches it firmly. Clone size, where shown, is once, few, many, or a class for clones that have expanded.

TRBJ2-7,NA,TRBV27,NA,CASSPQGPFPTYEQYF,TGTGCCAGCAGTCCACAGGGACCCTTCCCCACCTACGAGCAGTACTTC
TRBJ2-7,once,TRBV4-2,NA,CASSPERLYEQYF,TGTGCCAGCAGCCCTGAGCGTCTCTACGAGCAGTACTTC
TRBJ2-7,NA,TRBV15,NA,CATSPRQGQRERHF,TGTGCCACCAGCCCTCGGCAGGGGCAACGAGAAAGGCACTTC
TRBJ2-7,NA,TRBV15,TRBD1,CATSRDRRGLDEQYF,TGTGCCACCAGCAGAGATCGCAGGGGGCTGGACGAGCAGTACTTC
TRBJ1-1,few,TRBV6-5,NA,CASRRGDRMNTEAFF,TGTGCCAGCAGACGGGGAGATCGAATGAACACTGAAGCTTTCTTT
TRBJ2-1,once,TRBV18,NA,CASSPLPAYNEQFF,TGTGCCAGCTCACCACTCCCAGCGTACAATGAGCAGTTCTTC
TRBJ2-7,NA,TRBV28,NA,CASSPTYEQYF,TGTGCCAGCAGCCCAACCTACGAGCAGTACTTC
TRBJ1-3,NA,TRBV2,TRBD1,CASMGRGQIYSGNTIYF,TGTGCCAGCATGGGGCGGGGACAGATCTACTCTGGAAACACCATATATTTT
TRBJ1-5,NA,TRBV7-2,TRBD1,CASSPRTGGQPQHF,TGTGCCAGCAGCCCTCGGACAGGGGGTCAGCCCCAGCATTTT
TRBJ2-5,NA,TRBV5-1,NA,CASSLIREETQYF,TGCGCCAGCAGCTTGATCAGGGAAGAGACCCAGTACTTC
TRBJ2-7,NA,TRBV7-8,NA,CASSFRGSYEQYF,TGTGCCAGCAGCTTCAGGGGATCCTACGAGCAGTACTTC
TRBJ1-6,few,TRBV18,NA,CASSQQGDNSPLHF,TGTGCCAGCTCACAACAGGGAGATAATTCACCCCTCCACTTT
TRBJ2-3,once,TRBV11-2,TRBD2,CASSSGTRTDTQYF,TGTGCCAGCAGTTCTGGGACTAGAACAGATACGCAGTATTTT
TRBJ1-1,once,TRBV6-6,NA,CATGGEMKSTEAFF,TGTGCCACCGGGGGGGAGATGAAGAGCACTGAAGCTTTCTTT
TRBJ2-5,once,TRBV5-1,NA,CASSLGPVQETQYF,TGCGCCAGCAGCTTGGGGCCAGTTCAAGAGACCCAGTACTTC
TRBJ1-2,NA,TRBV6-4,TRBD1,CASSPEDRAGGYTF,TGTGCCAGCAGTCCCGAGGACAGGGCGGGCGGCTACACCTTC
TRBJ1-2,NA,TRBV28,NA,CAFWGGHGYTF,TGTGCCTTTTGGGGGGGGCATGGCTACACCTTC
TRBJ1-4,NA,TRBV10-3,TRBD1,CAIRGQGDEKLFF,TGTGCCATCAGGGGACAGGGGGATGAAAAACTGTTTTTT
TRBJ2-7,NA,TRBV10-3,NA,CAISEWGGTYEQYF,TGTGCCATCAGTGAGTGGGGCGGTACCTACGAGCAGTACTTC
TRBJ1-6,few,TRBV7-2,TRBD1,CASSAPGGNSPLHF,TGTGCCAGCAGCGCCCCAGGGGGTAATTCACCCCTCCACTTT
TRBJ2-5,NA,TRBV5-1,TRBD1,CASSLQGAIQETQYF,TGCGCCAGCAGCTTGCAGGGGGCTATCCAAGAGACCCAGTACTTC
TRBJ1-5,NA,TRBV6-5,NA,CASRRTVNQPQHF,TGTGCCAGCAGGCGGACTGTGAATCAGCCCCAGCATTTT
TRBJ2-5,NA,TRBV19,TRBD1,CASSIGNRGHETQYF,TGTGCCAGTAGTATAGGAAACAGGGGGCATGAGACCCAGTACTTC
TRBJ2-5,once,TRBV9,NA,CASSVDGALRGETQYF,TGTGCCAGCAGCGTAGACGGGGCTCTTCGGGGGGAGACCCAGTACTTC
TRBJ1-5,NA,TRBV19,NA,CASSIPQGAQPQHF,TGTGCCAGTAGTATACCACAGGGCGCGCAGCCCCAGCATTTT
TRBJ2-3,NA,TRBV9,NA,CASSAFVSDTQYF,TGTGCCAGCAGCGCCTTCGTCTCAGATACGCAGTATTTT
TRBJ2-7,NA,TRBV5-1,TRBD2,CASSHPSGGISYEQYF,TGCGCCAGCAGCCACCCTAGCGGGGGGATCTCCTACGAGCAGTACTTC
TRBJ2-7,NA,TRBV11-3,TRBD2,CASSLEAGGSFEQYF,TGTGCCAGCAGCTTAGAGGCGGGGGGAAGCTTCGAGCAGTACTTC
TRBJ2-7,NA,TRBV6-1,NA,CASRGTLSYEQYF,TGTGCCAGCAGGGGGACACTATCCTACGAGCAGTACTTC
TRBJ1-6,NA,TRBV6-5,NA,CASRFRGGFSPLHF,TGTGCCAGCAGATTCAGGGGAGGGTTCTCACCCCTCCACTTT
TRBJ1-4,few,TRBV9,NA,CASSPGSTVEKLFF,TGTGCCAGCAGCCCTGGATCGACTGTCGAAAAACTGTTTTTT